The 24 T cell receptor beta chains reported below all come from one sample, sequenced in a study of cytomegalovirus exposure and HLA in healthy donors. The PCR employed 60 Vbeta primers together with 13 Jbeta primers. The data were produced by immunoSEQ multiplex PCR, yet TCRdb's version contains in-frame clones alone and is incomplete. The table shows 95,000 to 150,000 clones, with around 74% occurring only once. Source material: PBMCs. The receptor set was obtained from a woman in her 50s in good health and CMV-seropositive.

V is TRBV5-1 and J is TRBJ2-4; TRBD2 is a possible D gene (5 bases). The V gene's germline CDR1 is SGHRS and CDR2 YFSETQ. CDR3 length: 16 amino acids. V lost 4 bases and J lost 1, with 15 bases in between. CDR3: CASSPRGFFAKNIQYF. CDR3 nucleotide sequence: TGCGCCAGCAGCCCACGAGGGTTTTTTGCCAAAAACATTCAGTACTTC.

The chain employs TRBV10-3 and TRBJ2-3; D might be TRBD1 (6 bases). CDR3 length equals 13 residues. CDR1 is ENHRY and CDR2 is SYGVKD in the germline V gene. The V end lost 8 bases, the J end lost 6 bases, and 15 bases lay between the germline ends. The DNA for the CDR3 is TGTGCCATCTCAGCCTCACAGGGTGATACGCAGTATTTT. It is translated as CAISASQGDTQYF.

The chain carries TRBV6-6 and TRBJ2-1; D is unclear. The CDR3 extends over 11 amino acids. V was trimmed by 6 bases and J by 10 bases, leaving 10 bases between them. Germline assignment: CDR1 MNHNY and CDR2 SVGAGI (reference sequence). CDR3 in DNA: TGTGCCAGCAGCCCTTTGCAGGAGCAGTTCTTC. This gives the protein CASSPLQEQFF.

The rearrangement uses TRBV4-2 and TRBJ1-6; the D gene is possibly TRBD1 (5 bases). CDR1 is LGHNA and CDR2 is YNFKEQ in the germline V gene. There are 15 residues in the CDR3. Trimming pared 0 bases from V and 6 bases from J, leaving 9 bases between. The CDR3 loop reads CASSQEGQGNSPLHF. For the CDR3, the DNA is TGTGCCAGCAGCCAAGAGGGGCAGGGTAATTCACCCCTCCACTTT.

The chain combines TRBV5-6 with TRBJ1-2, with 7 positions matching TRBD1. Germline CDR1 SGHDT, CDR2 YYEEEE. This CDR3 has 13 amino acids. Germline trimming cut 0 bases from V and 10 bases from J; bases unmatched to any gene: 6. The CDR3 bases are TGTGCCAGCAGCTTGGTCAGGGGGGACCACTACACCTTC. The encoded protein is CASSLVRGDHYTF.

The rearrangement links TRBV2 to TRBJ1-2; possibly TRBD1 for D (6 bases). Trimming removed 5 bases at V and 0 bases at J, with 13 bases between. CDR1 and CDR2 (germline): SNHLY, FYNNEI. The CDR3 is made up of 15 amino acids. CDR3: CASSLSGDPNYGYTF. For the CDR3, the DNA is TGTGCCAGCAGTTTGTCAGGGGACCCTAACTATGGCTACACCTTC.

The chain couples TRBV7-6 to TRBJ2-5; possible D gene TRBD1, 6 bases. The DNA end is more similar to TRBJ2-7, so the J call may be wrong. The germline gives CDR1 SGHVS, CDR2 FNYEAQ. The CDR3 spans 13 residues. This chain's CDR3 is CASSETDSYEQYF. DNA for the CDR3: TGTGCCAGCAGCGAAACGGACAGCTACGAGCAGTACTTC.

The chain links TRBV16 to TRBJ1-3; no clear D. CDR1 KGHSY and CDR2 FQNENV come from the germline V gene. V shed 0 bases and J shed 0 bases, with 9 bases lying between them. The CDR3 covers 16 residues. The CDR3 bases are TGTGCCAGCAGCCAATCGCGGCGGGTCTCTGGAAACACCATATATTTT. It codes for CASSQSRRVSGNTIYF.

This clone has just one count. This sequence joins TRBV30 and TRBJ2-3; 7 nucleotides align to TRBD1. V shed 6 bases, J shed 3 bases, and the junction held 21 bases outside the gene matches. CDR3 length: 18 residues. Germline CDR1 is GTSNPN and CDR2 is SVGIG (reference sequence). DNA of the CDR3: TGTGCCTGCCCGAGAGGGACAGCCTTGTCTGTAGCGACAGATACGCAGTATTTT. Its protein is CACPRGTALSVATDTQYF.

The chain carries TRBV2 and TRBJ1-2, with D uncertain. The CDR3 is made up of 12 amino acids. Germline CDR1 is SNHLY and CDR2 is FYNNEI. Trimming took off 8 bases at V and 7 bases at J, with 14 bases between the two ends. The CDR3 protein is CASPWRAGGYTF. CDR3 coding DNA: TGTGCCAGCCCTTGGCGTGCAGGTGGCTACACCTTC.

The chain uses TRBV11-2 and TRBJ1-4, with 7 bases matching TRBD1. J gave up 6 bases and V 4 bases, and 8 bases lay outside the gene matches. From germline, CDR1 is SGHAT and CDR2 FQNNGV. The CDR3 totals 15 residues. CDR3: CASSSEGGAYEKLFF. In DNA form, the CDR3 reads TGTGCCAGCAGCTCCGAAGGGGGCGCATATGAAAAACTGTTTTTT.

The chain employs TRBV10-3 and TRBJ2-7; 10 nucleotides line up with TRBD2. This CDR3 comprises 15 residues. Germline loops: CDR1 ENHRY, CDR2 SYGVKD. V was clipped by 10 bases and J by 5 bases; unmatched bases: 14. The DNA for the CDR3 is TGTGCCACGGACGCGACTAGCGGGCTGGCCGACGAGCAGTACTTC. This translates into CATDATSGLADEQYF.

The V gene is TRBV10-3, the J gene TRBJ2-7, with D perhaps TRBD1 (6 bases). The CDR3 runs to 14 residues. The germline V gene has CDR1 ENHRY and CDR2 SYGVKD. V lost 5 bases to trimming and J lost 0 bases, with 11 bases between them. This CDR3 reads CAISYREYSYEQYF. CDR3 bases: TGTGCCATCAGTTACAGGGAATACTCCTACGAGCAGTACTTC.

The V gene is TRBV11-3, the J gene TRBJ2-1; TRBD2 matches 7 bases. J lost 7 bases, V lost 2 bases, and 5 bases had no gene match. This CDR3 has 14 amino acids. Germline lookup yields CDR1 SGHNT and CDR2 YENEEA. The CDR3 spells CASSLSPGGNEQFF. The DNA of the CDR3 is TGTGCCAGCAGCTTATCCCCGGGGGGAAATGAGCAGTTCTTC.

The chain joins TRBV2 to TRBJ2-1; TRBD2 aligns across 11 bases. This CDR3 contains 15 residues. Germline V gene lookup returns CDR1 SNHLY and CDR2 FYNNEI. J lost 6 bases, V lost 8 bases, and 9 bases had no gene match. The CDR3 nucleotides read TGTGCCAGCCTGGCTATAGCGGGGGGGTCCAATGAGCAGTTCTTC. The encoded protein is CASLAIAGGSNEQFF.

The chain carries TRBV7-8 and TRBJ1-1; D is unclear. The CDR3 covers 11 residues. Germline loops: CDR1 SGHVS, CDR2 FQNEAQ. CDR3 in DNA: TGTGCTACCGGGGTTTATCCTGAAGCTTTCTTT. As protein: CATGVYPEAFF.

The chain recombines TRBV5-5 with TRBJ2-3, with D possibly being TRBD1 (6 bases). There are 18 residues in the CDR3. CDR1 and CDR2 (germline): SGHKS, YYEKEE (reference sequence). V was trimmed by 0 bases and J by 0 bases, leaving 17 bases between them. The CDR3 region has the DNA TGTGCCAGCAGCTTGGTATCGTTTGGGGGCGCCAGCACAGATACGCAGTATTTT. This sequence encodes CASSLVSFGGASTDTQYF.

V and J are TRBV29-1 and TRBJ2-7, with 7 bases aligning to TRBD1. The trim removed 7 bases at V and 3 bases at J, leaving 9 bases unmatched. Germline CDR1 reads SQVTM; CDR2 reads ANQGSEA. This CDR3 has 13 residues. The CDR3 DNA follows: TGCAGCGCTTACCGGACAGGAAACTACGAGCAGTACTTC. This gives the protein CSAYRTGNYEQYF.

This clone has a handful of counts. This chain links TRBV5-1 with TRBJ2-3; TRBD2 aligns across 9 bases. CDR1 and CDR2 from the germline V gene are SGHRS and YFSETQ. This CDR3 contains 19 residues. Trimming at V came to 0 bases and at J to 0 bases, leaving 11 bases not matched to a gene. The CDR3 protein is CASSLAYGGGAKSTDTQYF. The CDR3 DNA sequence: TGCGCCAGCAGCTTGGCCTACGGCGGGGGGGCCAAGAGCACAGATACGCAGTATTTT.

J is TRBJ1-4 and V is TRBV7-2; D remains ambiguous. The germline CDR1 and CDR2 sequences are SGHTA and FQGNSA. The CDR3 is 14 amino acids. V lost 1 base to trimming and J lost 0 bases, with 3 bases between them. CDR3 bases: TGTGCCAGCAGCTTAGGGCCAACTAATGAAAAACTGTTTTTT. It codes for CASSLGPTNEKLFF. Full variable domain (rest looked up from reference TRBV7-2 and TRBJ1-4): GAGVSQSPSNKVTEKGKDVELRCDPISGHTALYWYRQSLGQGLEFLIYFQGNSAPDKSGLPSDRFSAERTGGSVSTLTIQRTQQEDSAVYLCASSLGPTNEKLFFGSGTQLSVL.

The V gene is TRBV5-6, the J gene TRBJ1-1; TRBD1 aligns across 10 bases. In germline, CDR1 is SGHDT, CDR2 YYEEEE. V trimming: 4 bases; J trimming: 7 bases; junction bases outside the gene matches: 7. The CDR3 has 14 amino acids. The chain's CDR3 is CASSRDRGLGEAFF. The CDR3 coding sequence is TGTGCCAGCAGCCGGGACAGGGGATTAGGTGAAGCTTTCTTT.

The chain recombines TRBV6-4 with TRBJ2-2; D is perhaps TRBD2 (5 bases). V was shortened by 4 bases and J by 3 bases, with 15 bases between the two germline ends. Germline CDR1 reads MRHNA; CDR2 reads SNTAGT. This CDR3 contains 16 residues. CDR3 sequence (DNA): TGTGCCAGCAGTGGGGGTGGGAGCCGTGACACCGGGGAGCTGTTTTTT. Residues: CASSGGGSRDTGELFF.

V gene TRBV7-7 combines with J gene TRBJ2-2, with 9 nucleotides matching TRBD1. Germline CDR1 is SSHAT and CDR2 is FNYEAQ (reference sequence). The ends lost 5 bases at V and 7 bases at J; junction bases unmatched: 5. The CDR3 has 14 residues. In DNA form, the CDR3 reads TGTGCCAGCAGCCTACAGGGGGCTAGCGGGGAGCTGTTTTTT. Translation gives CASSLQGASGELFF.

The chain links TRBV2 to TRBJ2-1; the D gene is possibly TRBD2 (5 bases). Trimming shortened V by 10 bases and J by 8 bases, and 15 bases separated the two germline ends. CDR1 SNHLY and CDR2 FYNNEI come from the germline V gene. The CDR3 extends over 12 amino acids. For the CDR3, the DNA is TGTGCCACCACTAGAGACAACGATGAGCAGTTCTTC. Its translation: CATTRDNDEQFF.